Below are 6 T cell receptor beta chains sequenced from a single sample in a study of cytomegalovirus exposure and HLA in healthy donors. Measured with immunoSEQ multiplex PCR; TCRdb has only the in-frame clones, and not every one. The sample shows some 45,000 clones, 90% to 95% of them seen only once. The sample consisted of PBMCs. The source of these receptors is a young woman in good health and CMV-seropositive.

V and J are TRBV5-1 and TRBJ2-5; D uncertain. CDR1 is SGHRS, CDR2 YFSETQ, per germline. The ends were cut back, 0 bases at V and 4 bases at J, with 13 bases in the middle. This CDR3 region has 15 residues. CDR3 DNA sequence: TGCGCCAGCAGCTTGGACATAGCCTTGGGAGAGACCCAGTACTTC. Translating gives CASSLDIALGETQYF. Full variable domain (rest looked up from reference TRBV5-1 and TRBJ2-5): KAGVTQTPRYLIKTRGQQVTLSCSPISGHRSVSWYQQTPGQGLQFLFEYFSETQRNKGNFPGRFSGRQFSNSRSEMNVSTLELGDSALYLCASSLDIALGETQYFGPGTRLLVL.

The CDR3 sequence is CASSPLAGGSTYEQYF. The CDR3 DNA reads TGCGCCAGCAGCCCCCTAGCGGGAGGTAGTACTTACGAGCAGTACTTC. The J gene is TRBJ2-7, the V gene TRBV5-1, with 11 bases aligning to TRBD2. The V segment lost 4 bases and the J segment 4 bases; nucleotides outside the gene matches: 10. The CDR3 sequence is 16 residues long. Germline assignment: CDR1 SGHRS and CDR2 YFSETQ.

This chain uses TRBV6-1 with TRBJ1-1; D may be TRBD1 (6 bases). There are 14 residues in the CDR3. V was shortened by 3 bases and J by 4 bases, with 12 bases between the two germline ends. Germline V gene data show CDR1 as MNHNS and CDR2 as SASEGT. The CDR3 loop is CASSEGAVGTEAFF. The CDR3 nucleotides are TGTGCCAGCAGTGAGGGGGCCGTGGGCACTGAAGCTTTCTTT.

This sequence joins TRBV9 and TRBJ2-3; 12 bases map to TRBD2. CDR1 SGDLS and CDR2 YYNGEE come from the germline V gene. The CDR3 runs to 16 residues. With 4 bases clipped from V and 2 bases from J, the junction kept 5 bases outside the gene matches. The CDR3 region has the DNA TGTGCCAGCAGCCCTCGACTAGCGGGGGACACAGATACGCAGTATTTT. Translating gives CASSPRLAGDTDTQYF. Supplemented by reference TRBV9 and TRBJ2-3, the full variable domain reads DSGVTQTPKHLITATGQRVTLRCSPRSGDLSVYWYQQSLDQGLQFLIQYYNGEERAKGNILERFSAQQFPDLHSELNLSSLELGDSALYFCASSPRLAGDTDTQYFGPGTRLTVL.

This chain joins TRBV7-9 and TRBJ2-2; 11 nucleotides align to TRBD2. This CDR3 region has 17 residues. The junction had 10 bases not matched to a gene; V was cut back by 7 bases and J by 3 bases. The germline CDR1 and CDR2 sequences are SEHNR and FQNEAQ (reference sequence). DNA for the CDR3: TGTGCCAGCACCCTACAAGGGACTAGCGGATACACCGGGGAGCTGTTTTTT. As protein: CASTLQGTSGYTGELFF.

This clone is labeled medium-sized. The V call is TRBV19, the J call TRBJ2-5, with no clear D. From germline, CDR1 is LNHDA and CDR2 SQIVND (reference sequence). CDR3 length: 14 amino acids. V gave up 0 bases and J gave up 0 bases, with 5 bases separating them. The CDR3 is CASSIDVNQETQYF. CDR3 bases: TGTGCCAGTAGTATAGATGTCAACCAAGAGACCCAGTACTTC.